Given below is one TCR beta chain in context. Trimming cost V 5 bases and J 1 base, with 16 bases left between them. Germline V lookup: CDR1 MNHEY, CDR2 SVGEGT. The CDR3 is 16 amino acids. Seattle participants joined during active infection and were tracked over time. This specimen comes from a study of blood T cell repertoires in COVID-19. Study summary: Acute and convalescent COVID-19 specimens originated in the United States, Italy and Spain. Nucleic acid was either cDNA or gDNA, and it came from T cells, B-cell-depleted T cells, or PBMCs.

The assay was immunoSEQ multiplex PCR, and TCRdb's table has in-frame clones only and misses some. Of roughly 180,000 clones listed, less than 85% are singletons. The origin of this receptor is a woman aged 60 to 75 with COVID-19, enrolled during active disease. The chain uses TRBV6-2 or TRBV6-3 and TRBJ2-3; D is unclear. The source material was peripheral blood. The CDR3 DNA is TGTGCCAGCAGTCCGTACAGTTTGCGAGGCACAGATACGCAGTATTTT. Protein product: CASSPYSLRGTDTQYF.